One and the same sample provided the 16 T cell receptor beta chains below, sequenced in a study of cytomegalovirus exposure and HLA in healthy donors. The PCR employed 60 Vbeta primers together with 13 Jbeta primers. Measured with immunoSEQ multiplex PCR; TCRdb has only the in-frame clones, and not every one. This sample has roughly 290,000 clones, with roughly 90% found just once. What was sequenced was PBMCs. These receptors were obtained from a woman aged 18-29 years in good health and CMV-seronegative.

The chain recombines TRBV21-1 with TRBJ2-7; the table's TRBD2 call for D was not verified on the DNA. TRBV21-1 is classified as a pseudogene. CDR3 size: 13 residues. This CDR3 is CASNSLGEDEQYF. CDR3 sequence (DNA): TGTGCCAGCAATTCTTTAGGGGAGGACGAGCAGTACTTC.

This clone has only a few counts. The J gene is TRBJ1-4, the V gene TRBV2; tentative D call: TRBD1 (5 bases). This CDR3 has 15 amino acids. Trimming removed 10 bases from V and 4 bases from J, with 19 bases in between. CDR1 and CDR2 (germline): SNHLY, FYNNEI. As DNA, the CDR3 is TGTGCCACCAACTTCCAAAGGGGCCTTAATGAAAAACTGTTTTTT. Its translation is CATNFQRGLNEKLFF.

The chain uses TRBV9 and TRBJ1-1; D is perhaps TRBD1 (5 bases). Germline V gives CDR1 SGDLS, CDR2 YYNGEE. CDR3 length: 14 residues. Trimming stripped 0 bases from V and 5 bases from J, with 11 bases between. CDR3: CASSVAGGKTEAFF. The CDR3 DNA is TGTGCCAGCAGCGTAGCTGGGGGGAAAACTGAAGCTTTCTTT.

The chain has TRBV7-3 and TRBJ2-1; 7 bases are shared with TRBD1. The V gene end was trimmed by 1 base and the J gene end by 9 bases; junction bases not matched to a gene: 3. CDR1 is SGHTA, CDR2 FQGTGA, per germline. The CDR3 covers 13 residues. The CDR3 protein is CASSLSDRAEQFF. The CDR3 nucleotides are TGTGCCAGCAGCTTAAGTGACAGGGCTGAGCAGTTCTTC.

In its sample, this clone was seen once. V usage is TRBV5-1 and J usage is TRBJ2-5; 7 bases are shared with TRBD1. The closer fit of TRBJ2-7 to the DNA end suggests the J call may be wrong. The CDR3 runs 16 residues. The germline V gene has CDR1 SGHRS and CDR2 YFSETQ. The CDR3 loop is CASSLVMRGRQDEQYF. In DNA form, the CDR3 reads TGCGCCAGCAGCTTGGTAATGAGGGGGCGGCAGGACGAGCAGTACTTC.

CDR3 sequence reads: CASSYSRRGVQGYTF. CDR3 sequence (DNA): TGTGCCAGCAGTTACTCCCGCAGGGGGGTACAGGGCTACACCTTC. J is TRBJ1-2 and V is TRBV6-5; 7 positions agree with TRBD1. Germline V gene sequence: CDR1 MNHEY, CDR2 SVGAGI. The CDR3 contains 15 residues. Trimming at V came to 0 bases and at J to 8 bases, leaving 9 bases not matched to a gene.

This rearrangement joins TRBV14 to TRBJ2-3, with TRBD2 matching over 7 bases. Trimming took 0 bases from V and 3 from J; bases not matched to a gene: 3. CDR1 and CDR2 from the germline V gene are SGHDN and FVKESK. This CDR3 spans 15 amino acids. CDR3 loop: CASSQELALTDTQYF. CDR3 bases: TGTGCCAGCAGCCAAGAACTAGCGTTAACAGATACGCAGTATTTT.

The chain carries TRBV5-1 and TRBJ1-1; D is unresolved. Trimming cost V 2 bases and J 1 base, with 9 bases left between them. Looked up from germline, CDR1 is SGHRS and CDR2 is YFSETQ. The CDR3 loop spans 14 amino acids. The CDR3 DNA reads as TGCGCCAGCAGCTTTGGCATAACGAACACTGAAGCTTTCTTT. Translated, it gives CASSFGITNTEAFF.

Here the CDR3 DNA reads TGCGCCAGCAGCTTTAGACTAGCGGGGACGGAGACCCAGTACTTC. Protein: CASSFRLAGTETQYF. The chain carries TRBV5-1 and TRBJ2-5; 11 bases agree with TRBD2. Germline CDR1 SGHRS, CDR2 YFSETQ. V was clipped by 2 bases and J by 5 bases; unmatched bases: 5. The CDR3 has 15 amino acids.

The J gene is TRBJ2-2, the V gene TRBV7-3; TRBD1 aligns across 12 bases. CDR1 is SGHTA, CDR2 FQGTGA, per germline. CDR3 size: 15 residues. V lost 1 base and J lost 10; bases outside the gene matches: 4. CDR3 sequence: CASSLSGTGGAELFF. The CDR3 region has the DNA TGTGCCAGCAGCTTAAGCGGGACAGGGGGCGCGGAGCTGTTTTTT.

This clone came up once. The chain is built from TRBV15 and TRBJ1-5, with D possibly being TRBD1 (5 bases). This CDR3 is built from 17 residues. Looked up from germline, CDR1 is LNHNV and CDR2 is YYDKDF (reference sequence). The V gene lost 0 bases and the J gene lost 0 bases, with 12 bases spanning the gap. CDR3 residues: CATSRDRGGYSNQPQHF. The DNA of the CDR3 is TGTGCCACCAGCAGAGATCGGGGGGGGTATAGCAATCAGCCCCAGCATTTT.

This chain uses TRBV29-1 with TRBJ1-1, with a weak D call TRBD1 (5 bases). Germline V gene data show CDR1 as SQVTM and CDR2 as ANQGSEA. Trimming took off 6 bases at V and 5 bases at J, with 16 bases between the two ends. The CDR3 runs to 13 residues. CDR3 DNA sequence: TGCAGCGTGGCAGGGCTGTTAGGGACTGAAGCTTTCTTT. The encoded protein is CSVAGLLGTEAFF.

The chain couples TRBV5-1 to TRBJ2-1; possible D gene TRBD2, 5 bases. Germline CDR1 SGHRS, CDR2 YFSETQ. V lost 4 bases and J 6 bases, leaving 17 bases between the germline ends. The CDR3 extends over 15 amino acids. DNA of the CDR3: TGCGCCAGCAGCCCCGGGGTCGGGGTTACCAATGAGCAGTTCTTC. Protein: CASSPGVGVTNEQFF.

This chain joins TRBV4-1 and TRBJ1-3; TRBD1 might be the D (6 bases). This CDR3 is built from 18 residues. The V gene's germline CDR1 is MGHRA and CDR2 YSYEKL. Trimming cost V 1 base and J 1 base, with 17 bases left between them. The CDR3 DNA reads as TGCGCCAGCAGCCAAGTTGAACAACAGGGTTTGTCTGGAAACACCATATATTTT. Translation gives CASSQVEQQGLSGNTIYF.

V is TRBV6-6 and J is TRBJ2-1; 11 positions match TRBD2. With V trimmed by 7 bases and J by 3 bases, 8 bases remained unmatched. The CDR3 extends over 16 amino acids. CDR1 is MNHNY and CDR2 is SVGAGI in the germline V gene (reference sequence). In DNA form, the CDR3 reads TGTGCCAGCATAGGGGACCTAGCGGGGGGCTACAATGAGCAGTTCTTC. This translates into CASIGDLAGGYNEQFF.

The rearrangement joins TRBV2 to TRBJ2-5, with 7 bases that match TRBD1. The assigned J gene may be wrong: the sequence end matches TRBJ2-7 better. In germline, CDR1 is SNHLY, CDR2 FYNNEI. The CDR3 loop spans 14 amino acids. As DNA, the CDR3 is TGTGCCAGCAAAAAAGGGGGCGATCGCTACGAGCAGTACTTC. It translates to CASKKGGDRYEQYF.